Presented here are 28 T cell receptor beta chains from one specimen sequenced in a study of T cells in tuberculosis. TCRdb's copy holds only in-frame clones and misses some; the assay was immunoSEQ multiplex PCR. The repertoire holds about 22,000 clones, with around 97% as singletons. Sequencing was performed on PBMCs. These receptors were collected from a donor aged 5-35 years with latent tuberculosis or without tuberculosis infection.

The rearrangement uses TRBV7-2 and TRBJ1-2; 7 bases map to TRBD1. The CDR3 is made up of 15 amino acids. J was trimmed by 7 bases and V by 3 bases; bases with no gene match: 11. Germline V gene data show CDR1 as SGHTA and CDR2 as FQGNSA. The CDR3 region has the DNA TGTGCCAGCAGCTTCTGGGAGTCCCCAGGGGGTGGCTACACCTTC. Its protein is CASSFWESPGGGYTF.

This chain uses TRBV18 with TRBJ2-7; 15 nucleotides align to TRBD2. The CDR3 extends over 16 amino acids. Germline trimming cut 1 base from V and 7 bases from J; bases unmatched to any gene: 5. Germline CDR1 is KGHSH and CDR2 is LQKENI. CDR3 loop: CASSPQGLAGGGEQYF. The CDR3, as DNA: TGTGCCAGCTCACCACAGGGACTAGCGGGAGGAGGAGAGCAGTACTTC.

The chain combines TRBV27 with TRBJ2-5; TRBD1 matches at 8 bases. V shed 6 bases, J shed 6 bases, and the junction held 9 bases outside the gene matches. The CDR3 totals 14 residues. The germline V gene has CDR1 MNHEY and CDR2 SMNVEV (reference sequence). The CDR3 protein is CASSPPGQGQTQYF. The CDR3 DNA reads TGTGCCAGCAGCCCTCCCGGACAGGGACAGACCCAGTACTTC.

The genes are TRBV27 and TRBJ2-1, with TRBD1 identical over 7 bases. V shed 2 bases, J shed 6 bases, and the junction held 10 bases outside the gene matches. This CDR3 is 16 amino acids long. The germline CDR1 and CDR2 sequences are MNHEY and SMNVEV (reference sequence). The chain's CDR3 is CASSLRWDSNLNEQFF. CDR3 in DNA: TGTGCCAGCAGTTTAAGATGGGACAGTAACCTCAATGAGCAGTTCTTC.

The chain combines TRBV25-1 with TRBJ1-1, with D tentatively TRBD1 (6 bases). This CDR3 has 13 residues. Trimming took 7 bases from V and 0 from J, leaving 9 bases between them. Per the germline V gene, CDR1 is MGHDK and CDR2 is SYGVNS. The CDR3 reads CASNRAVNTEAFF. The CDR3 DNA reads TGTGCCAGCAACAGGGCAGTGAACACTGAAGCTTTCTTT.

The V call is TRBV19, the J call TRBJ2-7, with D tentatively TRBD2 (5 bases). The V end was cut by 5 bases, the J end by 0 bases, with 8 bases between. The length of the CDR3 is 13 residues. Germline lookup yields CDR1 LNHDA and CDR2 SQIVND (reference sequence). The CDR3 DNA follows: TGTGCCAGTAGTTCTGGGAGCTCCTACGAGCAGTACTTC. It specifies CASSSGSSYEQYF.

The chain has TRBV4-1 and TRBJ2-7; 8 bases fit TRBD1. CDR3 length: 15 residues. Germline loops: CDR1 MGHRA, CDR2 YSYEKL. The trim removed 4 bases at V and 6 bases at J, leaving 11 bases unmatched. CDR3 sequence: CASSRGWTGTGEQYF. The DNA of the CDR3 is TGCGCCAGCAGCCGGGGTTGGACAGGGACTGGCGAGCAGTACTTC.

V is TRBV19 and J is TRBJ2-1; 12 bases line up with TRBD2. Trimming took 3 bases from V and 2 from J; bases not matched to a gene: 8. Germline lookup yields CDR1 LNHDA and CDR2 SQIVND (reference sequence). The CDR3 has 18 amino acids. CDR3 protein: CASSIRLAGALAYNEQFF. As DNA, the CDR3 is TGTGCCAGTAGTATCCGACTAGCGGGGGCGCTGGCCTACAATGAGCAGTTCTTC.

Here the CDR3 DNA reads TGTGCCAGCAGTGCCGGTTCGGGGGTGAACACTGAAGCTTTCTTT. It codes for CASSAGSGVNTEAFF. The chain uses TRBV27 and TRBJ1-1, with a weak D call TRBD1 (5 bases). The germline V gene encodes CDR1 MNHEY and CDR2 SMNVEV (reference sequence). The V end was cut by 5 bases, the J end by 0 bases, with 13 bases between. The CDR3 totals 15 residues.

V and J are TRBV18 and TRBJ1-2; a possible D gene is TRBD1 (6 bases). The V gene lost 5 bases and the J gene lost 6 bases, with 25 bases spanning the gap. Germline assignment: CDR1 KGHSH and CDR2 LQKENI. This CDR3 comprises 17 residues. This chain's CDR3 is CASSAYSRDLKGDGYTF. CDR3 DNA sequence: TGTGCCAGCTCAGCTTATTCCCGGGACCTAAAGGGGGATGGCTACACCTTC.

The chain has TRBV9 and TRBJ1-1; 11 bases line up with TRBD1. V lost 3 bases, J lost 10 bases, and 17 bases stayed unmatched. The CDR3 contains 17 residues. Germline V gene data show CDR1 as SGDLS and CDR2 as YYNGEE. The CDR3, as DNA: TGTGCCAGCAGCGACAGGACAGGGGGCGAGGACCCCGGGCGAGCTTTCTTT. Protein: CASSDRTGGEDPGRAFF.

V usage is TRBV5-4 and J usage is TRBJ2-1, with a weak D call TRBD2 (5 bases). Germline-derived CDR1 and CDR2 are SGHNT and YYREEE (reference sequence). V was pared by 4 bases and J by 1 base, with 15 bases between. The CDR3 runs to 16 residues. CDR3 region: CASSPLRRRSYNEQFF. CDR3 sequence (DNA): TGTGCCAGCAGCCCGCTGAGGAGGAGGTCCTACAATGAGCAGTTCTTC.

The CDR3 nucleotides read TGTGCCAGCACCATAGACAGGACAAAATACTATGGCTACACCTTC. This gives the protein CASTIDRTKYYGYTF. The V call is TRBV5-8, the J call TRBJ1-2; possibly TRBD1 for D (6 bases). Germline assignment: CDR1 SGHTS and CDR2 YDEGEE. V was shortened by 6 bases and J by 3 bases, with 18 bases between the two germline ends. The length of the CDR3 is 15 residues.

The sample holds one count of this clone. The chain couples TRBV30 to TRBJ1-1, with no clear D. V lost 0 bases to trimming and J lost 6 bases, with 5 bases between them. This CDR3 is 11 amino acids long. The germline gives CDR1 GTSNPN, CDR2 SVGIG (reference sequence). CDR3 bases: TGTGCCTGGAGTGTTACACCTGAAGCTTTCTTT. This sequence encodes CAWSVTPEAFF.

This chain uses TRBV29-1 with TRBJ2-6, with D perhaps TRBD2 (5 bases). Germline CDR1 is SQVTM and CDR2 is ANQGSEA. The V gene lost 2 bases and the J gene lost 2 bases, with 13 bases spanning the gap. The CDR3 is made up of 16 amino acids. Here the CDR3 DNA reads TGCAGCGTTGAACATAGGAGGCCCACTGGGGCCAACGTCCTGACTTTC. It codes for CSVEHRRPTGANVLTF.

This chain links TRBV29-1 with TRBJ2-1; 7 bases match TRBD2. J gave up 10 bases and V 6 bases, and 12 bases lay outside the gene matches. Germline CDR1 reads SQVTM; CDR2 reads ANQGSEA. The CDR3 runs 13 residues. The CDR3 nucleotides are TGCAGCGTCGGACCCCGGGACTATAACGAGCAGTTCTTC. As protein: CSVGPRDYNEQFF.

The V gene is TRBV9, the J gene TRBJ2-6; possible D gene TRBD1, 5 bases. From germline, CDR1 is SGDLS and CDR2 YYNGEE. The CDR3 spans 16 residues. Trimming removed 2 bases from V and 0 bases from J, with 9 bases in between. CDR3 DNA sequence: TGTGCCAGCAGCGTCGGACACCTCTCTGGGGCCAACGTCCTGACTTTC. Its translation is CASSVGHLSGANVLTF.

The J gene is TRBJ2-5, the V gene TRBV19; 9 bases fit TRBD1. Germline values: CDR1 LNHDA, CDR2 SQIVND (reference sequence). This CDR3 contains 16 residues. The J segment lost 4 bases and the V segment lost 5 bases, leaving 11 bases of the junction unmatched. Here the CDR3 reads CASSPRQGVTGETQYF. The DNA for the CDR3 is TGTGCCAGTAGTCCTCGACAGGGGGTGACCGGAGAGACCCAGTACTTC.

This chain links TRBV29-1 with TRBJ1-4; 7 nucleotides match TRBD1. This CDR3 is 14 amino acids long. V lost 5 bases and J lost 5; bases outside the gene matches: 8. Germline lookup yields CDR1 SQVTM and CDR2 ANQGSEA. CDR3 sequence: CSVPDRADNEKLFF. In nucleotides, the CDR3 is TGCAGCGTTCCCGACAGGGCCGACAATGAAAAACTGTTTTTT. Filled out from reference TRBV29-1 and TRBJ1-4, the complete variable domain reads SAVISQKPSRDICQRGTSLTIQCQVDSQVTMMFWYRQQPGQSLTLIATANQGSEATYESGFVIDKFPISRPNLTFSTLTVSNMSPEDSSIYLCSVPDRADNEKLFFGSGTQLSVL.

The genes are TRBV9 and TRBJ2-5; perhaps TRBD1 as D (5 bases). V lost 3 bases and J 0 bases, leaving 6 bases between the germline ends. CDR1 is SGDLS and CDR2 is YYNGEE in the germline V gene. The CDR3 covers 13 residues. The CDR3 coding sequence is TGTGCCAGCAGCGCAGGGAACCAAGAGACCCAGTACTTC. Translation gives CASSAGNQETQYF. The full variable domain, rest sourced from reference TRBV9 and TRBJ2-5, is DSGVTQTPKHLITATGQRVTLRCSPRSGDLSVYWYQQSLDQGLQFLIQYYNGEERAKGNILERFSAQQFPDLHSELNLSSLELGDSALYFCASSAGNQETQYFGPGTRLLVL.

The chain recombines TRBV2 with TRBJ1-1; D is possibly TRBD1 (6 bases). In germline, CDR1 is SNHLY, CDR2 FYNNEI. Trimming cost V 8 bases and J 1 base, with 11 bases left between them. This CDR3 contains 13 residues. Here the CDR3 reads CASAGAENTEAFF. In DNA form, the CDR3 reads TGTGCCAGCGCGGGGGCAGAGAACACTGAAGCTTTCTTT.

The chain carries TRBV19 and TRBJ2-7, with 8 bases matching TRBD1. The trim removed 8 bases at V and 6 bases at J, leaving 9 bases unmatched. Germline CDR1 and CDR2: LNHDA and SQIVND (reference sequence). The CDR3 length is 13 residues. The CDR3 coding sequence is TGTGCCAGTCAAATTGACAGGGGCTCCGAGCAGTACTTC. Translation gives CASQIDRGSEQYF.

The chain uses TRBV9 and TRBJ2-1, with D maybe TRBD2 (5 bases). The CDR3 is made up of 15 amino acids. The germline gives CDR1 SGDLS, CDR2 YYNGEE. V was shortened by 4 bases and J by 3 bases, with 14 bases between the two germline ends. The chain's CDR3 is CASSPPGDYYNEQFF. The CDR3 DNA reads TGTGCCAGCAGCCCTCCCGGTGACTACTACAATGAGCAGTTCTTC. The variable domain in full, completed from reference TRBV9 and TRBJ2-1, reads DSGVTQTPKHLITATGQRVTLRCSPRSGDLSVYWYQQSLDQGLQFLIQYYNGEERAKGNILERFSAQQFPDLHSELNLSSLELGDSALYFCASSPPGDYYNEQFFGPGTRLTVL.

The chain has TRBV30 and TRBJ2-1, with D perhaps matching TRBD2 (6 bases). Looked up from germline, CDR1 is GTSNPN and CDR2 is SVGIG (reference sequence). Trimming pared 1 base from V and 0 bases from J, leaving 10 bases between. The CDR3 covers 15 residues. The CDR3 loop is CAWSGTGSSYNEQFF. The DNA of the CDR3 is TGTGCCTGGAGTGGAACCGGGAGCTCCTACAATGAGCAGTTCTTC. The full variable domain, with the rest looked up from reference TRBV30 and TRBJ2-1, is SQTIHQWPATLVQPVGSPLSLECTVEGTSNPNLYWYRQAAGRGLQLLFYSVGIGQISSEVPQNLSASRPQDRQFILSSKKLLLSDSGFYLCAWSGTGSSYNEQFFGPGTRLTVL.

The gene calls are TRBV6-6 and TRBJ1-1; weak D call: TRBD1 (6 bases). Between the trimmed V and J ends, which lost 0 bases and 6 bases, there was a span of 11 bases. Per the germline V gene, CDR1 is MNHNY and CDR2 is SVGAGI (reference sequence). The CDR3 is 14 amino acids. CDR3 sequence (DNA): TGTGCCAGCAGTTACTCAGGGCCAGGGGCTGAAGCTTTCTTT. The encoded protein is CASSYSGPGAEAFF.

The chain couples TRBV6-1 to TRBJ1-1; no clear D gene. CDR1 and CDR2 from the germline V gene are MNHNS and SASEGT. This CDR3 region has 16 residues. The V end was cut by 3 bases, the J end by 5 bases, with 19 bases between. This CDR3 reads CASSDRYRAPGTEAFF. Written as DNA, the CDR3 is TGTGCCAGCAGTGACAGATACCGGGCCCCGGGGACTGAAGCTTTCTTT.

The genes are TRBV7-6 and TRBJ2-7, with TRBD1 identical over 9 bases. CDR3 size: 15 residues. J was trimmed by 3 bases and V by 0 bases; bases with no gene match: 3. Germline V gene lookup returns CDR1 SGHVS and CDR2 FNYEAQ. The CDR3 is CASSLAQTGGYEQYF. The CDR3 nucleotides are TGTGCCAGCAGCTTAGCGCAGACAGGGGGCTACGAGCAGTACTTC.

The J gene is TRBJ2-7, the V gene TRBV2; the D is unclear. Deletions cut 1 base from V and 5 bases from J, with 15 bases between. CDR1 is SNHLY and CDR2 is FYNNEI in the germline V gene. CDR3 length: 15 residues. CDR3 loop: CASSEGQAFGHEQYF. The CDR3 region has the DNA TGTGCCAGCAGTGAAGGGCAGGCTTTTGGTCACGAGCAGTACTTC.